A selection of T cell receptor beta chains follows, all from one sample in a study of Graves' ophthalmopathy and Graves' hyperthyroidism. TCRdb re-called the multiplex PCR reads through MiXCR, storing one row per CDR3 protein. This table holds roughly 300,000 distinct CDR3 sequences, roughly 15% found once. The sequenced sample was peripheral blood. These receptors originate from an adult man with Graves' ophthalmopathy. Each CDR3 is given with its conserved first and last residue. A D gene is named only where the DNA matches it firmly. Not every row has a clone size; where given, it reads once, few, many or a size class.

abundance: many; d_gene: -; j_gene: TRBJ1-3; v_gene: TRBV6-5; CDR3nt: TGTGCCAGCAGTTACAAGGTTTCAAACTCTGGAAACACCATATATTTT; CDR3aa: CASSYKVSNSGNTIYF
abundance: many; d_gene: -; j_gene: TRBJ2-5; v_gene: TRBV6-5; CDR3nt: TGTGCCAGCAGATCCCCATTTGAAGCGGCAGAGACCCAGTACTTC; CDR3aa: CASRSPFEAAETQYF
abundance: many; d_gene: -; j_gene: TRBJ1-1; v_gene: TRBV25-1; CDR3nt: TGTGCCAGCAGTGGAGCCGGGACCTGGAACACTGAAGCTTTCTTT; CDR3aa: CASSGAGTWNTEAFF
abundance: many; d_gene: TRBD2; j_gene: TRBJ2-4; v_gene: TRBV30; CDR3nt: TGTGCCTGGGGGAGCGGGAGAGGAAACATTCAGTACTTC; CDR3aa: CAWGSGRGNIQYF
abundance: -; d_gene: -; j_gene: TRBJ2-7; v_gene: TRBV7-2; CDR3nt: TGTGCCAGCAGCTCCCTAGCCCCCGAGCAGTACTTC; CDR3aa: CASSSLAPEQYF
abundance: many; d_gene: TRBD2; j_gene: TRBJ2-7; v_gene: TRBV10-3; CDR3nt: TGTGCCATCATGAATGGACTAGCGGGAGGGCCTGGGGAGCAGTACTTC; CDR3aa: CAIMNGLAGGPGEQYF
abundance: many; d_gene: -; j_gene: TRBJ2-5; v_gene: TRBV28; CDR3nt: TGTGCCAGCAGCTACCCTGGGACTTCCACAGGGGAGACCCAGTACTTC; CDR3aa: CASSYPGTSTGETQYF
abundance: many; d_gene: -; j_gene: TRBJ1-5; v_gene: TRBV6-1; CDR3nt: TGTGCCAGCAGAGAAGTGGGTCAGCCCCAGCATTTT; CDR3aa: CASREVGQPQHF
abundance: many; d_gene: -; j_gene: TRBJ2-5; v_gene: TRBV11-2; CDR3nt: TGTGCCAGCAGCTTAGAACCCGCGCGGTACCAAGAGACCCAGTACTTC; CDR3aa: CASSLEPARYQETQYF
abundance: many; d_gene: -; j_gene: TRBJ1-2; v_gene: TRBV28; CDR3nt: TGTGCCAGCAGTTTACGCCGGAACTATGGCTACACCTTC; CDR3aa: CASSLRRNYGYTF
abundance: many; d_gene: -; j_gene: TRBJ2-5; v_gene: TRBV30; CDR3nt: TGTGCGTTAGAGCGGGTCAAGCAAGAGACCCAGTACTTC; CDR3aa: CALERVKQETQYF
abundance: many; d_gene: TRBD1; j_gene: TRBJ2-6; v_gene: TRBV20-1; CDR3nt: TGCAGTGCTAGCAGGGGGCTTGGGGCCAACGTCCTGACTTTC; CDR3aa: CSASRGLGANVLTF
abundance: many; d_gene: TRBD1; j_gene: TRBJ2-7; v_gene: TRBV4-3; CDR3nt: TGCGCCAGCAGCCAAGAAGCCCTGGACAGGGGTCTTTACGAGCAGTACTTC; CDR3aa: CASSQEALDRGLYEQYF
abundance: many; d_gene: TRBD1; j_gene: TRBJ2-6; v_gene: TRBV6-5; CDR3nt: TGTGCCAGCACTCCCCGACCGGGACAGTTAGACTCTGGGGCCAACGTCCTGACTTTC; CDR3aa: CASTPRPGQLDSGANVLTF
abundance: -; d_gene: -; j_gene: TRBJ1-2; v_gene: TRBV27; CDR3nt: TGTGCCAGCAGGTTTTTGGGGCCCCCTTATGGCTACACCTTC; CDR3aa: CASRFLGPPYGYTF
abundance: many; d_gene: TRBD2; j_gene: TRBJ2-5; v_gene: TRBV12-3/TRBV12-4; CDR3nt: TGTGCCAGCAGTTCCGGGGCAGAGCGGGGGCCGAAAGAGACCCAGTACTTC; CDR3aa: CASSSGAERGPKETQYF
abundance: many; d_gene: -; j_gene: TRBJ2-1; v_gene: TRBV3-1; CDR3nt: TGTGCCAGCACCCTCGGACTAAACTCCTACAATGAGCAGTTCTTC; CDR3aa: CASTLGLNSYNEQFF
abundance: many; d_gene: -; j_gene: TRBJ1-2; v_gene: TRBV20-1; CDR3nt: TGCAGTGCTAGACCCCCGACTTCAATGGGCTACACCTTC; CDR3aa: CSARPPTSMGYTF
abundance: many; d_gene: TRBD2; j_gene: TRBJ2-7; v_gene: TRBV6-2/TRBV6-3; CDR3nt: TGTGCCAGCAGTTACATGGGGGGGACCTACTACGAGCAGTACTTC; CDR3aa: CASSYMGGTYYEQYF
abundance: many; d_gene: -; j_gene: TRBJ2-5; v_gene: TRBV6-2/TRBV6-3; CDR3nt: TGTGCCAGCAGTTACGGTGGGGCAGAGACCCAGTACTTC; CDR3aa: CASSYGGAETQYF
abundance: -; d_gene: -; j_gene: TRBJ2-7; v_gene: TRBV12-3/TRBV12-4; CDR3nt: TGTGCCAGCAGCCACGGCTGGGAGCAGTACTTC; CDR3aa: CASSHGWEQYF
abundance: many; d_gene: TRBD1; j_gene: TRBJ2-7; v_gene: TRBV6-1; CDR3nt: TGTGCCAGCAGTGAGTTTAGACAGGGGAACGAGCAGTACTTC; CDR3aa: CASSEFRQGNEQYF
abundance: few; d_gene: -; j_gene: TRBJ2-7; v_gene: TRBV5-5; CDR3nt: TGTGCCAGCAGCCAGGATCTTTTTCAGAGTGAGCAGTCCTTC; CDR3aa: CASSQDLFQSEQSF
abundance: many; d_gene: -; j_gene: TRBJ2-5; v_gene: TRBV30; CDR3nt: TGTGCCTGGAGTGGAGTTGGAACGAAGACCCAGTACTTC; CDR3aa: CAWSGVGTKTQYF
abundance: many; d_gene: -; j_gene: TRBJ2-7; v_gene: TRBV20-1; CDR3nt: TGCAGTGCTAGATCCGGAGCCGGGACAAGTTACTACGAGCAGTACTTC; CDR3aa: CSARSGAGTSYYEQYF
abundance: many; d_gene: -; j_gene: TRBJ1-1; v_gene: TRBV5-1; CDR3nt: TGCGCCAGCAGCCCCCTTGGGGGGACGTTTAAGGGTACTGAAGCTTTCTTT; CDR3aa: CASSPLGGTFKGTEAFF
abundance: many; d_gene: TRBD1; j_gene: TRBJ1-1; v_gene: TRBV28; CDR3nt: TGTGCCAGCAGTCCGGACAGGGTGAACACTGAAGCTTTCTTT; CDR3aa: CASSPDRVNTEAFF
abundance: many; d_gene: -; j_gene: TRBJ1-5; v_gene: TRBV3-1; CDR3nt: TGTGCCAGCAGCCAAGATGGACAGTTCAATCAGCCCCAGCATTTT; CDR3aa: CASSQDGQFNQPQHF
abundance: many; d_gene: -; j_gene: TRBJ2-2; v_gene: TRBV4-3; CDR3nt: TGCGCCAGCAGCCAAGACCCCCTAAGAGACAGGTGGGCCGGGGAGCTGTTTTTT; CDR3aa: CASSQDPLRDRWAGELFF